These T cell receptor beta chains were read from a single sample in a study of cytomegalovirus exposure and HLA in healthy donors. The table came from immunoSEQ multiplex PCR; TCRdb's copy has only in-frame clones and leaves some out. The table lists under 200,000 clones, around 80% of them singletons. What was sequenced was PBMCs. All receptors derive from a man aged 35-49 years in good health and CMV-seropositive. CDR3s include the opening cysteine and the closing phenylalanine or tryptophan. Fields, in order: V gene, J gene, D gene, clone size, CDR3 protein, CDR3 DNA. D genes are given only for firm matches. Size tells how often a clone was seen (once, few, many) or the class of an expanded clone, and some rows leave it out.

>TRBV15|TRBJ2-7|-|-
CATSSDGGDSPYEQYF
TGTGCCACCAGCAGTGACGGAGGGGACAGTCCCTACGAGCAGTACTTC
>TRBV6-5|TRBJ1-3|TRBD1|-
CASSPGQRNTIYF
TGTGCCAGCAGTCCGGGACAGCGAAACACCATATATTTT
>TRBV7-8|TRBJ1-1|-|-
CASSLQSPDTEAFF
TGTGCCAGCAGCCTACAGAGTCCGGACACTGAAGCTTTCTTT
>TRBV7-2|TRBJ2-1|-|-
CASSSGHEQFF
TGTGCCAGCAGCTCGGGACACGAGCAGTTCTTC
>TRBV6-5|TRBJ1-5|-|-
CASSYSGGNQPQHF
TGTGCCAGCAGTTACTCAGGGGGCAATCAGCCCCAGCATTTT
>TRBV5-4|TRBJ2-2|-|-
CASSPPGVNTGELFF
TGTGCCAGCAGCCCTCCGGGGGTGAACACCGGGGAGCTGTTTTTT
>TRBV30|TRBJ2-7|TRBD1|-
CAWSTGVEQYF
TGTGCCTGGAGTACAGGGGTCGAGCAGTACTTC
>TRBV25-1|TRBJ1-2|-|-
CAGSPSEAYGYTF
TGTGCCGGCAGCCCTAGTGAGGCCTATGGCTACACCTTC
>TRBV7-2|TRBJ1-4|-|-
CASSFRGATQTGGNEKLFF
TGTGCCAGCAGCTTTAGGGGGGCGACGCAAACGGGAGGAAATGAAAAACTGTTTTTT
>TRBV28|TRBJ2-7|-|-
CASSHVPHEQYF
TGTGCCAGCAGTCATGTTCCCCACGAGCAGTACTTC
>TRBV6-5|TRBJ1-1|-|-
CASSSLQGGTEAFF
TGTGCCAGCAGTTCCCTACAGGGCGGCACTGAAGCTTTCTTT
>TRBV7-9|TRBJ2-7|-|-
CASSPRRSGYEQYF
TGTGCCAGCAGCCCCCGGAGGTCGGGCTACGAGCAGTACTTC
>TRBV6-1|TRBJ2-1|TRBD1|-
CASTEGQAVF
TGTGCCAGCACCGAAGGACAGGCGGTCTTC
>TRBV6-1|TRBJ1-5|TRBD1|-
CASSEAAGTGDDQPQHF
TGTGCCAGCAGTGAAGCGGCAGGGACAGGGGACGATCAGCCCCAGCATTTT
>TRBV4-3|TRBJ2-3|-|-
CASSPRQGVTDTQYF
TGCGCCAGCAGCCCCCGTCAAGGGGTCACAGATACGCAGTATTTT
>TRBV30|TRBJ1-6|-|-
CAWRLPTGGNSPLHF
TGTGCCTGGAGGCTCCCGACGGGCGGGAATTCACCCCTCCACTTT
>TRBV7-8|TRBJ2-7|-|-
CASSLAESYEQYF
TGTGCCAGCAGCTTAGCGGAGAGCTACGAGCAGTACTTC
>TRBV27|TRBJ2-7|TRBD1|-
CASSPSLGDRETYEQYF
TGTGCCAGCAGTCCCTCCCTGGGGGACAGGGAAACCTACGAGCAGTACTTC
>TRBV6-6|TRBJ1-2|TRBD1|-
CASSYTQTGGGGYTF
TGTGCCAGCAGTTACACCCAGACAGGGGGAGGGGGCTACACCTTC
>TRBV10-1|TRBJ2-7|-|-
CASSRGSYEQYF
TGCGCCAGCAGCCGGGGTTCCTACGAGCAGTACTTC
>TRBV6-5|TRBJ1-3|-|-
CASRLTANSGNTIYF
TGTGCCAGCAGATTGACAGCTAACTCTGGAAACACCATATATTTT
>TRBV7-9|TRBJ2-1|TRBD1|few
CSSSQPGQGARNEQFF
TGTTCCAGCAGCCAGCCGGGACAGGGGGCTCGGAATGAGCAGTTCTTC
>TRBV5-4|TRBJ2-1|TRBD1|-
CASSLGQGYNEQFF
TGTGCCAGCAGCTTGGGACAGGGCTACAATGAGCAGTTCTTC
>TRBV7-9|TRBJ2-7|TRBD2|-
CASSLGLAGGLSYEQYF
TGTGCCAGCAGCTTAGGCCTAGCGGGGGGTCTCTCCTACGAGCAGTACTTC
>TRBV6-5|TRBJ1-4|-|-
CASSYAGADEKLFF
TGTGCCAGCAGTTACGCGGGGGCGGATGAAAAACTGTTTTTT
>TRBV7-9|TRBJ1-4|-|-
CASSLGGEKLFF
TGTGCCAGCAGCTTAGGCGGTGAAAAACTGTTTTTT
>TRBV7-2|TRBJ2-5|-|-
CASTLAMGGGRETQYF
TGTGCCAGCACCCTAGCCATGGGGGGGGGCCGTGAGACCCAGTACTTC
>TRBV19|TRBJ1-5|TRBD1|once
CASSTATGRGQPQHF
TGTGCCAGTAGTACAGCGACAGGGAGAGGTCAGCCCCAGCATTTT
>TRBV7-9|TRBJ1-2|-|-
CASSSTVGLTLGYTF
TGTGCCAGCAGCTCTACAGTTGGCCTAACGCTCGGCTACACCTTC
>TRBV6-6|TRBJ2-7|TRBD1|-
CASRRDSYEQYF
TGTGCCAGCCGCCGGGACAGTTACGAGCAGTACTTC
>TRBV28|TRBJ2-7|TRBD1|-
CASSFLGTGNTYEQYF
TGTGCCAGCAGTTTCCTGGGGACAGGGAATACCTACGAGCAGTACTTC
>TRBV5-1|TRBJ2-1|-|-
CASGWRYNEQFF
TGCGCCAGCGGTTGGAGATACAATGAGCAGTTCTTC
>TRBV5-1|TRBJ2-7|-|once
CASSATGSGSYEQYF
TGCGCCAGCAGCGCGACAGGTAGTGGTTCCTACGAGCAGTACTTC